What follows describes a single T cell receptor (beta chain). These data belong to a study of blood T cell repertoires in COVID-19. Turning to the study itself: Some COVID-19 samples were acute and others convalescent; all came from the United States, Italy and Spain.

Original analysis: The authors estimated nucleated cell counts from reference gene primer amplification. The protocol was immunoSEQ multiplex PCR, while the TCRdb copy is restricted to in-frame clones and leaves out a portion. The DNA gave D and trimming, while V, J and clone size come from that table. The table includes roughly 71,000 clones, about nine tenths detected once. Germline lookup yields CDR1 SNHLY and CDR2 FYNNEI. CDR3 length equals 14 residues. Deletions cut 4 bases from V and 4 bases from J, with 12 bases between. The source is a man aged 30 to 45 with acute or convalescent COVID-19. Sequenced: peripheral blood. The V gene is TRBV2, the J gene TRBJ2-3; TRBD2 is a possible D gene (6 bases). The CDR3 region is CASSGLARADTQYF. The DNA of the CDR3 is TGTGCCAGCAGTGGCCTAGCGAGGGCAGATACGCAGTATTTT.